Listed below are T cell receptor beta chains from one sample, sequenced in a study of blood T cell repertoires in COVID-19. Assay: immunoSEQ multiplex PCR; the TCRdb copy retains only in-frame clones and omits some. Of approximately 79,000 clones listed, 80% to 90% are singletons. Sequenced sample: peripheral blood. The receptors were sampled from a woman in her fifties or sixties with acute or convalescent COVID-19. The CDR3 runs from the conserved cysteine through the conserved F or W. Each record gives: V gene, J gene, clone size, D gene, CDR3 length, CDR3 protein, CDR3 DNA. The D gene is left open where the match is weak. Size is stated for part of the rows, as once, few or many counts, or as a class when the clone is expanded.

TRBV10-3	TRBJ2-5	.	TRBD2	14	CAIKPAGGSETQYF	TGTGCCATCAAGCCAGCGGGGGGGTCAGAGACCCAGTACTTC
TRBV30	TRBJ1-4	few	.	15	CAWSVPGLSGEKLFF	TGTGCCTGGAGCGTCCCGGGACTATCGGGTGAAAAACTGTTTTTT
TRBV15	TRBJ1-1	once	.	13	CATSPGVYTEAFF	TGTGCCACCAGCCCGGGGGTCTACACTGAAGCTTTCTTT
TRBV30	TRBJ1-2	.	.	9	CACRDGYTF	TGTGCCTGCCGGGATGGCTACACCTTC
TRBV15	TRBJ2-7	.	TRBD2	14	CAPNRRTSAYEQYF	TGTGCCCCTAACCGTCGGACTAGTGCGTACGAGCAGTACTTC
TRBV6-6	TRBJ2-7	.	.	15	CASSPRADSLYEQYF	TGTGCCAGCAGTCCGAGGGCGGACAGCCTCTACGAGCAGTACTTC
TRBV4-1	TRBJ1-2	.	.	13	CASSQDRDYGYTF	TGCGCCAGCAGCCAAGACAGGGACTATGGCTACACCTTC
TRBV5-1	TRBJ1-3	.	.	14	CASSGGNSGNTIYF	TGCGCCAGCAGCGGCGGGAACTCTGGAAACACCATATATTTT
TRBV10-3	TRBJ1-2	.	.	14	CAISPMYGDYGYTF	TGTGCCATCAGTCCTATGTACGGGGACTATGGCTACACCTTC
TRBV12-3/TRBV12-4	TRBJ2-7	.	.	12	CASRAQGYEQYF	TGTGCCAGCAGAGCTCAGGGCTACGAGCAGTACTTC
TRBV9	TRBJ2-2	.	TRBD1	16	CASSASGTGNTGELFF	TGTGCCAGCAGCGCCTCCGGGACAGGGAACACCGGGGAGCTGTTTTTT
TRBV21-1	TRBJ2-7	.	.	14	CASSKSDRAYEQYF	TGTGCCAGCAGCAAAAGCGACAGGGCCTACGAGCAGTACTTC
TRBV24-1	TRBJ1-1	.	.	13	CAVVSGRGTEAFF	TGTGCCGTCGTCTCGGGGCGGGGCACTGAAGCTTTCTTT
TRBV28	TRBJ2-3	.	TRBD2	16	CASSAPTLAVTDTQYF	TGTGCCAGCAGTGCCCCTACTCTAGCGGTCACAGATACGCAGTATTTT
TRBV4-3	TRBJ2-1	.	.	13	CASSQSGNHEQFF	TGCGCCAGCAGCCAGTCGGGGAACCATGAGCAGTTCTTC
TRBV7-6	TRBJ1-3	.	TRBD1	15	CASSLVGGQGNTIYF	TGTGCCAGCAGCTTAGTCGGGGGACAGGGAAACACCATATATTTT
TRBV10-3	TRBJ1-2	.	TRBD1	14	CAACPGTGFGGYTF	TGTGCCGCCTGTCCCGGGACAGGGTTCGGGGGCTACACCTTC
TRBV27	TRBJ1-5	.	.	16	CASSLRGTHENQPQHF	TGTGCCAGCAGTTTAAGGGGGACACACGAAAATCAGCCCCAGCATTTT
TRBV5-1	TRBJ2-7	.	TRBD1	14	CASRLTGTSYEQYF	TGCGCCAGCAGATTGACAGGGACCTCCTACGAGCAGTACTTC
TRBV6-5	TRBJ2-1	few	.	14	CASSLRFAYNEQFF	TGTGCCAGCAGTTTGCGTTTTGCCTACAATGAGCAGTTCTTC
TRBV11-1	TRBJ2-5	.	TRBD1	15	CASSLGQGAGETQYF	TGTGCCAGCAGCTTGGGACAGGGGGCAGGGGAGACCCAGTACTTC
TRBV9	TRBJ1-2	.	TRBD1	14	CASSRDRVSYGYTF	TGTGCCAGCAGCCGGGACAGGGTATCCTATGGCTACACCTTC
TRBV4-1	TRBJ2-7	.	.	15	CASSHGQLLGYEQYF	TGCGCCAGCAGTCACGGACAGCTCTTGGGCTACGAGCAGTACTTC
TRBV5-5	TRBJ2-3	.	TRBD2	17	CASSLAFSGGAVDTQYF	TGTGCCAGCAGCTTGGCTTTTAGCGGGGGGGCGGTAGATACGCAGTATTTT
TRBV3-1/TRBV3-2	TRBJ2-1	.	.	12	CASSQDPPRVFF	TGTGCCAGCAGCCAAGACCCCCCGAGGGTGTTCTTC
TRBV9	TRBJ1-1	.	.	14	CASSVAVGHTEAFF	TGTGCCAGCAGCGTAGCTGTGGGGCACACTGAAGCTTTCTTT
TRBV7-2	TRBJ2-1	.	.	14	CASTDLGSYNEQFF	TGTGCCAGCACCGACTTGGGCTCCTACAATGAGCAGTTCTTC
TRBV19	TRBJ2-3	.	TRBD2	16	CASSMWPSGAGDTQYF	TGTGCCAGTAGTATGTGGCCTAGCGGAGCGGGAGATACGCAGTATTTT
TRBV15	TRBJ2-7	.	.	13	CATSRGHAREVYF	TGTGCCACCAGCAGAGGTCACGCGAGGGAGGTGTACTTC
TRBV6-4	TRBJ1-5	.	.	19	CASSDSDSRSDSSNQPQHF	TGTGCCAGCAGTGACAGCGACAGTCGGTCCGACTCGAGCAATCAGCCCCAGCATTTT
TRBV18	TRBJ2-7	.	.	14	CASSPGLSSYEQYF	TGTGCCAGCTCACCGGGGCTCAGCTCCTACGAGCAGTACTTC
TRBV15	TRBJ1-4	.	.	15	CATSRLTGLNEKLFF	TGTGCCACCAGCAGACTGACAGGATTAAATGAAAAACTGTTTTTT
TRBV5-5	TRBJ1-6	.	.	14	CASSQPQLNSPLHF	TGTGCCAGCAGCCAGCCACAGCTTAATTCACCCCTCCACTTT
TRBV10-3	TRBJ2-7	.	TRBD2	23	CAISESAWRRTGRTSGLGYEQYF	TGTGCCATCAGTGAGTCGGCATGGAGGAGGACCGGTCGAACTAGCGGGCTAGGGTACGAGCAGTACTTC
TRBV15	TRBJ2-3	.	TRBD2	15	CATCPLTSVGDTQYF	TGTGCCACCTGCCCCTTGACTAGCGTAGGAGATACGCAGTATTTT
TRBV15	TRBJ2-2	.	.	15	CATSTGTTNTGELFF	TGTGCCACCAGCACCGGGACAACTAACACCGGGGAGCTGTTTTTT
TRBV30	TRBJ2-5	.	.	16	CAWSVRRALRGETQYF	TGTGCCTGGAGTGTTAGGCGGGCCCTCCGTGGGGAGACCCAGTACTTC
TRBV21-1	TRBJ2-1	.	.	15	CASKSRAGWYNEQFF	TGTGCCAGCAAATCACGGGCAGGGTGGTACAATGAGCAGTTCTTC
TRBV11-2	TRBJ2-7	.	.	13	CASSSAGAEKKYF	TGTGCCAGCAGCTCGGCGGGGGCCGAAAAAAAGTACTTC
TRBV10-3	TRBJ1-5	once	.	16	CAISEELGGSNQPQHF	TGTGCCATCAGTGAAGAATTAGGGGGTAGCAATCAGCCCCAGCATTTT
TRBV7-7	TRBJ2-7	.	TRBD2	15	CASSERPGLAYEQYF	TGTGCCAGCAGCGAACGGCCGGGACTAGCATACGAGCAGTACTTC
TRBV5-5	TRBJ1-2	.	.	13	CASSRFGRGGYTF	TGTGCCAGCAGCCGCTTTGGTAGGGGCGGCTACACCTTC
TRBV5-4	TRBJ1-2	.	.	15	CASTPRSGQFYGYTF	TGTGCCAGCACCCCGCGAAGTGGGCAGTTCTATGGCTACACCTTC
TRBV7-3	TRBJ2-3	.	TRBD2	16	CASSLSSGFGEDTQYF	TGTGCCAGCAGCTTAAGTAGCGGGTTTGGTGAAGATACGCAGTATTTT
TRBV6-5	TRBJ2-7	.	.	11	CASRGSYEQYF	TGTGCCAGCAGGGGCAGCTACGAGCAGTACTTC
TRBV14	TRBJ1-6	.	.	16	CASSQVGTGPNSPLHF	TGTGCCAGCAGCCAAGTGGGAACAGGACCAAATTCACCCCTCCACTTT
TRBV27	TRBJ1-5	few	.	16	CASSLEGRGPNQPQHF	TGTGCCAGCAGTTTGGAGGGGCGAGGCCCGAATCAGCCCCAGCATTTT
TRBV9	TRBJ1-2	.	.	13	CASRASGTSGYTF	TGTGCCAGCAGAGCTTCCGGGACATCAGGCTACACCTTC
TRBV5-1	TRBJ2-1	.	TRBD2	15	CASRERGGRYNEQFF	TGCGCCAGCAGGGAGCGGGGGGGTAGATACAATGAGCAGTTCTTC
TRBV28	TRBJ1-6	.	.	12	CASSTQNSPLHF	TGTGCCAGCAGTACCCAGAATTCACCCCTCCACTTT